The clone carrying this T cell receptor beta chain was detected only a few times. Time point given: newly diagnosed GD, antithyroid drugs for less than 3 months. The TCR library used RNA extracted from PBMCs. Construction of TCR beta libraries relied on iRepertoire HTBI primers and on Arm-PCR targeting CDR3 regions. A single record per CDR3 protein comes from TCRdb applying MiXCR to the multiplex PCR reads. The data contain about 560,000 distinct CDR3 sequences, roughly 15% of them singletons. The data originate from a study of regulatory T cells in long-lasting Graves disease. The same sample was also studied in work on T cells in Graves' hyperthyroidism and ophthalmopathy. Per that paper: First-round RT-PCR with HTBI primers amplified the TCR CDR3 region.

The sequence came from a man younger than 35 with Graves disease. This specimen was peripheral blood mononuclear cells (PBMCs), taken at new diagnosis, from a patient treated with antithyroid drugs.

In DNA, the CDR3 is TGTGCCAGCAGCCCCTCCAGGGGGCGTTATGGCTACACCTTC. Amino acid sequence: CASSPSRGRYGYTF. The chain joins TRBV7-2 to TRBJ1-2; 8 nucleotides agree with TRBD1. CDR3 length: 14 amino acids. V gave up 5 bases and J gave up 5 bases; unmatched junction bases: 7. CDR1 SGHTA and CDR2 FQGNSA come from the germline V gene.